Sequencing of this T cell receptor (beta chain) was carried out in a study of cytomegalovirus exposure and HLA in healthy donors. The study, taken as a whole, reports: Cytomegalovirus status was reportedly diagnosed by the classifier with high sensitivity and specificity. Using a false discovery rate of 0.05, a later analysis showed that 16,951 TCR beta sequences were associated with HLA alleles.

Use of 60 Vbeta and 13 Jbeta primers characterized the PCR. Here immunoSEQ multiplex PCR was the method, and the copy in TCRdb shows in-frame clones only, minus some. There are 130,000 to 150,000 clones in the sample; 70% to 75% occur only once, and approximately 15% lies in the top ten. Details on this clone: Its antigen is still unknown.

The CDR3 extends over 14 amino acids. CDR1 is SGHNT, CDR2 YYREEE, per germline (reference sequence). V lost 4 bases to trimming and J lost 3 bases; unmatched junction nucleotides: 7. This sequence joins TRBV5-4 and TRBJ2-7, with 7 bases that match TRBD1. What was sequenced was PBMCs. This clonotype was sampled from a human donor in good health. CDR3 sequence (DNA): TGTGCCAGCAGCCCTGGGACAGAAATCTACGAGCAGTACTTC. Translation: CASSPGTEIYEQYF.